One and the same sample provided the 16 T cell receptor beta chains below, sequenced in a study of early stage breast cancer tumors. Sequenced by immunoSEQ multiplex PCR; TCRdb stores in-frame clones only, minus some. The sample lists fewer than 30,000 clones; around three quarters were seen once. The sequenced sample was blood. The receptor set was obtained from a person between 55 and 69 years old with breast cancer.

The chain recombines TRBV28 with TRBJ1-5; D unclear. CDR3 length: 16 amino acids. V gave up 5 bases and J gave up 1 base, with 15 bases separating them. Germline CDR1 reads MDHEN; CDR2 reads SYDVKM. This CDR3 reads CASSVPVRGSNQPQHF. For the CDR3, the DNA is TGTGCCAGCAGTGTCCCAGTCAGAGGAAGCAATCAGCCCCAGCATTTT.

This clone was picked up one time. The gene calls are TRBV30 and TRBJ2-7, with 9 bases matching TRBD1. V was pared by 0 bases and J by 1 base, with 4 bases of the junction left unmatched. Germline CDR1 is GTSNPN and CDR2 is SVGIG (reference sequence). This CDR3 has 15 amino acids. CDR3 amino acids: CAWSVTGTGSYEQYF. For the CDR3, the DNA is TGTGCCTGGAGTGTCACCGGGACAGGGTCCTACGAGCAGTACTTC.

Here the CDR3 DNA reads TGTGCCAGTCGAAAGGCAGGGGGAAGCAGGGAGCTGTTTTTT. It yields the protein CASRKAGGSRELFF. The chain carries TRBV7-3 and TRBJ2-2; TRBD1 agrees at 7 bases. V was pared by 9 bases and J by 9 bases, with 13 bases of the junction left unmatched. Germline assignment: CDR1 SGHTA and CDR2 FQGTGA. The CDR3 runs 14 residues.

The chain is built from TRBV5-4 and TRBJ2-5; 7 positions match TRBD2. The V and J ends lost 4 bases and 5 bases, in that order; junction bases with no gene match: 14. Germline V lookup: CDR1 SGHNT, CDR2 YYREEE (reference sequence). The CDR3 is made up of 16 amino acids. CDR3 in amino acids: CASSPGGEGRVETQYF. The CDR3 nucleotides read TGTGCCAGCAGCCCCGGAGGGGAGGGCAGGGTGGAGACCCAGTACTTC.

The chain is built from TRBV5-1 and TRBJ2-3; 11 bases align to TRBD2. Germline-derived CDR1 and CDR2 are SGHRS and YFSETQ. CDR3 length equals 15 residues. The junction had 4 bases not matched to a gene; V was cut back by 2 bases and J by 5 bases. CDR3 nucleotides: TGCGCCAGCAGCTTACGACTAGCGGGAATAGATACGCAGTATTTT. It yields the protein CASSLRLAGIDTQYF.

This chain joins TRBV5-1 and TRBJ1-3; 10 bases are a match to TRBD1. The CDR3 length is 15 residues. Germline assignment: CDR1 SGHRS and CDR2 YFSETQ. The junction had 7 bases not matched to a gene; V was cut back by 4 bases and J by 6 bases. The CDR3 reads CASSKGTGVVNTIYF. The CDR3 DNA is TGCGCCAGCAGCAAGGGGACAGGGGTTGTAAACACCATATATTTT.

The chain joins TRBV30 to TRBJ1-5; a possible D gene is TRBD1 (6 bases). The CDR3 is 12 amino acids. The germline V gene encodes CDR1 GTSNPN and CDR2 SVGIG (reference sequence). V was clipped by 6 bases and J by 3 bases, with 9 bases between them. CDR3 bases: TGTGCCTGTACAGGGTTCAATCAGCCCCAGCATTTT. Its protein product is CACTGFNQPQHF.

V and J are TRBV4-3 and TRBJ2-7, with 14 bases matching TRBD2. V lost 3 bases to trimming and J lost 5 bases; unmatched junction nucleotides: 12. The CDR3 contains 18 residues. In germline, CDR1 is LGHNA, CDR2 YSLEER. CDR3 amino acids: CASSHSPGLAGAGNEQYF. The CDR3 DNA reads as TGCGCCAGCAGCCACTCCCCGGGACTAGCGGGAGCAGGGAACGAGCAGTACTTC.

V is TRBV30 and J is TRBJ2-3, with D possibly TRBD1 on 5 matching bases. This CDR3 is 15 amino acids long. Trimming left V 0 bases short and J 2 bases short, with 12 bases between. CDR1 GTSNPN and CDR2 SVGIG come from the germline V gene (reference sequence). The CDR3 DNA is TGTGCCTGGAGTGTAGGGGCGCGGAACACAGATACGCAGTATTTT. Translation gives CAWSVGARNTDTQYF.

This chain connects TRBV5-4 to TRBJ2-3, with D maybe TRBD2 (6 bases). Germline V lookup: CDR1 SGHNT, CDR2 YYREEE (reference sequence). The V gene lost 4 bases and the J gene lost 2 bases, with 17 bases spanning the gap. There are 16 residues in the CDR3. The CDR3 is CASSPVGGALTDTQYF. In nucleotides, the CDR3 is TGTGCCAGCAGCCCGGTGGGGGGAGCCCTCACAGATACGCAGTATTTT. The complete variable domain, with remaining parts taken from reference TRBV5-4 and TRBJ2-3, reads ETGVTQSPTHLIKTRGQQVTLRCSSQSGHNTVSWYQQALGQGPQFIFQYYREEENGRGNFPPRFSGLQFPNYSSELNVNALELDDSALYLCASSPVGGALTDTQYFGPGTRLTVL.

The chain links TRBV4-3 to TRBJ1-4, with 10 bases that match TRBD1. Germline-derived CDR1 and CDR2 are LGHNA and YSLEER. The CDR3 sequence is 15 residues long. Germline trimming cut 4 bases from V and 8 bases from J; bases unmatched to any gene: 7. DNA of the CDR3: TGCGCCAGCAGCCGAGCAGGGACAGGGGACGAAAAACTGTTTTTT. This sequence encodes CASSRAGTGDEKLFF.

This sequence joins TRBV15 and TRBJ2-7; D is uncertain. The CDR3 is made up of 13 amino acids. Trimming took off 0 bases at V and 8 bases at J, with 11 bases between the two ends. Germline V gene sequence: CDR1 LNHNV, CDR2 YYDKDF (reference sequence). CDR3 residues: CATSRDTPGQQYF. Written as DNA, the CDR3 is TGTGCCACCAGCAGAGACACACCTGGGCAGCAGTACTTC. The full variable domain, in which reference TRBV15 and TRBJ2-7 provide the parts outside the CDR3, is DAMVIQNPRYQVTQFGKPVTLSCSQTLNHNVMYWYQQKSSQAPKLLFHYYDKDFNNEADTPDNFQSRRPNTSFCFLDIRSPGLGDTAMYLCATSRDTPGQQYFGPGTRLTVT.

The chain carries TRBV11-2 and TRBJ2-7, with D uncertain. Deletions cut 7 bases from V and 5 bases from J, with 15 bases between. The CDR3 totals 13 residues. Germline lookup yields CDR1 SGHAT and CDR2 FQNNGV. CDR3 region: CASTRPTQDEQYF. CDR3 DNA sequence: TGTGCCAGCACCAGACCCACCCAGGACGAGCAGTACTTC. Based on the CDR3 plus reference TRBV11-2 and TRBJ2-7, the full variable domain is EAGVAQSPRYKIIEKRQSVAFWCNPISGHATLYWYQQILGQGPKLLIQFQNNGVVDDSQLPKDRFSAERLKGVDSTLKIQPAKLEDSAVYLCASTRPTQDEQYFGPGTRLTVT.

This sequence joins TRBV6-1 and TRBJ1-1; no definite D call. Germline V lookup: CDR1 MNHNS, CDR2 SASEGT. This CDR3 comprises 13 residues. V lost 1 base to trimming and J lost 4 bases, with 7 bases between them. The CDR3 nucleotides read TGTGCCAGCAGTGAAGTGGCCCCCACTGAAGCTTTCTTT. It translates to CASSEVAPTEAFF.

This clone has a single count. The chain employs TRBV4-1 and TRBJ2-5, with 10 bases identical to TRBD2. V trimming: 0 bases; J trimming: 5 bases; junction bases outside the gene matches: 18. This CDR3 is 20 amino acids long. CDR1 is MGHRA and CDR2 is YSYEKL in the germline V gene. CDR3 region: CASSQEAGSGVAGGRETQYF. In DNA, the CDR3 is TGCGCCAGCAGCCAAGAGGCGGGTTCAGGAGTAGCGGGAGGACGGGAGACCCAGTACTTC.

This chain uses TRBV11-3 with TRBJ2-3, with TRBD1 matching over 8 bases. The J segment lost 4 bases and the V segment lost 0 bases, leaving 6 bases of the junction unmatched. From germline, CDR1 is SGHNT and CDR2 YENEEA. The CDR3 runs to 16 residues. The CDR3 protein is CASSLDSGGSADTQYF. The CDR3 nucleotides are TGTGCCAGCAGCTTAGATTCAGGGGGCTCGGCAGATACGCAGTATTTT.